What follows describes a single TCR beta chain. The data belong to a study of blood T cell repertoires in COVID-19. Seattle-derived patients entered the study during active infection and were followed longitudinally. The V segment lost 3 bases and the J segment 0 bases; nucleotides outside the gene matches: 5. The CDR3 covers 16 residues. Germline CDR1 MGHDK, CDR2 SYGVNS. Study processing details: Estimation of nucleated cell counts relied on the amplification of reference gene primers. Sequenced by immunoSEQ multiplex PCR; TCRdb stores in-frame clones only, minus some. D and trimming come from the DNA, and the V and J calls and clone size come from that table. In the table there are 250,000 to 300,000 clones, about 90% of which are singletons.

The receptor's source is a woman aged 55 to 70 with COVID-19, enrolled during active disease. The chain uses TRBV25-1 and TRBJ2-1; TRBD1 agrees at 7 bases. Sequenced: peripheral blood. The CDR3 protein is CASSDPRDSSYNEQFF. CDR3 in DNA: TGTGCCAGCAGTGATCCCCGGGACAGCTCCTACAATGAGCAGTTCTTC.